Below, one T cell receptor (beta chain) is given with its context. Its antigen is not known. No fewer than 6 million PBMCs went into each sample. These data belong to a study of blood T cells in healthy people across ages. V dropped 1 base and J dropped 4; count of bases not matched to a gene: 12. This CDR3 region has 17 residues. Sample-barcoded 5' priming and a J-beta primer mix drove a second PCR of roughly 6 to 12 cycles. TCRdb reanalysed the 5' RACE reads using MiXCR and keeps one entry per CDR3 protein. The sample carries 1.5 million to 2 million distinct CDR3 sequences, 28% recorded once. Study conclusions and caveats: Comparison with aged donors showed that long-lived donors had more naive CD4+ cells and higher diversity.

Sequencing was performed on blood. The receptor was derived from a woman in her twenties or thirties in good health. V is TRBV12-3 or TRBV12-4 and J is TRBJ2-5; 7 bases line up with TRBD1. As DNA, the CDR3 is TGTGCCAGCAGTTTAGATTCCGGGACAGTCCACCGAGAGACCCAGTACTTC. It encodes CASSLDSGTVHRETQYF.